Listed here are 23 T cell receptor beta chains from one sample, sequenced in a study of T cells in Graves' hyperthyroidism and ophthalmopathy (dated by TCRdb to between 2017 and 2020). Receptor libraries were prepared by multiplex PCR. Sequencing relied on an Illumina HiSeq 2000. TCR beta CDR3 regions were amplified from RNA transcripts. A first-round RT-PCR of the TCR CDR3 used the HTBI primer set with the Qiagen OneStep RT-PCR kit. Using fastp at Q25 and MiXCR, TCRdb reprocessed the public reads and kept productive beta chains. Every entry covers one CDR3 protein and lists the most common genes and DNA from its rows. For this sample the table gives about 620,000 distinct CDR3 sequences, of which roughly 17% were detected only once. The leading ten clones occupy around 4% of the sample. The sample taken for sequencing was blood. These TCRs come from a young woman with Graves' hyperthyroidism.

This clonotype was counted many times. The chain is built from TRBV29-1 and TRBJ2-7, with D tentatively TRBD1 or TRBD2 (8 bases each). Germline V gene sequence: CDR1 SQVTM, CDR2 ANQGSEA. V was cut by 6 bases and J by 3 bases, with 18 bases left in between. CDR3 length: 14 amino acids. CDR3 loop: CSVGLGTGLYEQYF. DNA for the CDR3: TGCAGCGTGGGACTAGGGACAGGCCTCTACGAGCAGTACTTC.

This clonotype showed up just a few times. A read error may produce the germline difference seen at one junction end. The chain couples TRBV20-1 to TRBJ2-1; TRBD2 agrees at 9 bases. This CDR3 is 15 amino acids long. Germline loops: CDR1 DFQATT, CDR2 SNEGSKA (reference sequence). This CDR3 is CSTRALAGVLHEQFF. As DNA, the CDR3 is TGCAGTACTAGAGCCTTAGCGGGAGTATTGCATGAGCAGTTCTTC.

This clonotype was observed at least ten times. The chain employs TRBV11-3 and TRBJ2-5, with TRBD2 matching 12 bases. This CDR3 is built from 16 residues. J gave up 3 bases and V 1 base, and 3 bases lay outside the gene matches. In germline, CDR1 is SGHNT, CDR2 YENEEA. This CDR3 reads CASSLGTSGTEETQYF. In DNA, the CDR3 is TGTGCCAGCAGCTTAGGGACTAGCGGGACCGAAGAGACCCAGTACTTC.

The CDR3: CASPKLGTGRRGNQPQHF. CDR3 nucleotide sequence: TGTGCCAGTCCTAAACTCGGGACAGGGCGGCGGGGCAATCAGCCCCAGCATTTT. V gene TRBV19 combines with J gene TRBJ1-5; the match to TRBD1 covers 9 bases. V was clipped by 8 bases and J by 2 bases; unmatched bases: 16. Germline V gene data show CDR1 as LNHDA and CDR2 as SQIVND (reference sequence). The CDR3 is 18 residues long.

This clonotype was recorded many times. The V gene is TRBV2, the J gene TRBJ2-7; D call uncertain. The germline CDR1 and CDR2 sequences are SNHLY and FYNNEI. The CDR3 sequence is 12 residues long. Trimming took 6 bases from V and 5 from J, leaving 11 bases between them. The CDR3: CASSGYSDEQYF. In DNA form, the CDR3 reads TGTGCCAGCAGCGGGTATAGTGACGAGCAGTACTTC.

The CDR3 region has the DNA TGCGCCAGCAGTGAGGCCGGCCCCACTGAAGCTTTCTTT. The encoded protein is CASSEAGPTEAFF. The gene calls are TRBV10-1 and TRBJ1-1; D gene ambiguous. The ends were cut back, 2 bases at V and 4 bases at J, with 8 bases in the middle. Germline lookup yields CDR1 WNHNN and CDR2 SYGVQD (reference sequence). The CDR3 is made up of 13 amino acids.

Points on this clonotype: It may be a read error: a sequence one base away is much more abundant. The V and J genes are TRBV5-1 and TRBJ2-1; 11 bases match TRBD1. V lost 0 bases and J lost 6; bases outside the gene matches: 5. Looked up from germline, CDR1 is SGHRS and CDR2 is YFSETQ. The CDR3 spans 16 residues. In DNA, the CDR3 is TGCGCCAGCAGCTTGGAAGGACAGGGGGCGTGCAATGAGCAGTTCTTC. Translating gives CASSLEGQGACNEQFF.

This chain uses TRBV25-1 with TRBJ2-1, with 12 bases matching TRBD2. V trimming: 9 bases; J trimming: 5 bases; junction bases outside the gene matches: 5. CDR1 is MGHDK and CDR2 is SYGVNS in the germline V gene. The CDR3 is made up of 14 amino acids. Here the CDR3 reads CASTTSGRNNEQFF. The DNA of the CDR3 is TGTGCCAGTACGACTAGCGGGAGAAACAATGAGCAGTTCTTC.

V is TRBV6-1 and J is TRBJ1-6; D gene unclear. Germline lookup yields CDR1 MNHNS and CDR2 SASEGT. The CDR3 runs 15 residues. Trimming shortened V by 10 bases and J by 3 bases, and 16 bases separated the two germline ends. Written as DNA, the CDR3 is TGTGCCACCAAATACGACGGAGGCTATAATTCACCCCTCCACTTT. Amino acid sequence: CATKYDGGYNSPLHF.

This clonotype was counted many times. V gene TRBV18 combines with J gene TRBJ1-4; no clear D gene. The length of the CDR3 is 14 residues. CDR1 and CDR2 (germline): KGHSH, LQKENI. Trimming shortened V by 5 bases and J by 5 bases, and 12 bases separated the two germline ends. CDR3 sequence (DNA): TGTGCCAGCTCAAGTACTGGCCGGAATGAAAAACTGTTTTTT. Protein sequence: CASSSTGRNEKLFF.

This clonotype was found many times. The chain uses TRBV5-5 and TRBJ2-3; D remains ambiguous. From germline, CDR1 is SGHKS and CDR2 YYEKEE (reference sequence). V lost 0 bases, J lost 4 bases, and 3 bases lay in between. CDR3 length: 12 amino acids. CDR3 protein: CASSLDPDTQYF. Here the CDR3 DNA reads TGTGCCAGCAGCTTGGACCCAGATACGCAGTATTTT.

This clonotype was seen many times. This chain uses TRBV3-1 with TRBJ2-3; D is possibly TRBD2 (6 bases). CDR3 length: 16 amino acids. Trimming left V 3 bases short and J 4 bases short, with 17 bases between. CDR1 LGHDT and CDR2 YNNKEL come from the germline V gene (reference sequence). Here the CDR3 reads CASSQRGGGSADTQYF. The CDR3, as DNA: TGTGCCAGCAGCCAGAGGGGCGGAGGGTCGGCAGATACGCAGTATTTT.

This clonotype came up a few times. One junction end does not reproduce the germline sequence, and a read error may be involved. The chain joins TRBV20-1 to TRBJ2-3; either TRBD1 or TRBD2 may fit D (5 bases each). Germline CDR1 reads DFQATT; CDR2 reads SNEGSKA (reference sequence). There are 12 residues in the CDR3. As DNA, the CDR3 is TGCAGTGCTAGGGGGGTTACAGATGCGCAGTATTTT. It encodes CSARGVTDAQYF.

This clonotype appeared a few times. The CDR3 sequence is CASSNGQSYNEQFF. CDR3 DNA sequence: TGCGCCAGCAGCAATGGACAGTCCTACAATGAGCAGTTCTTC. J is TRBJ2-1 and V is TRBV5-1, with a tentative D call TRBD1 (6 bases). Germline V gene data show CDR1 as SGHRS and CDR2 as YFSETQ. V lost 4 bases and J lost 1, with 9 bases in between. This CDR3 has 14 residues.

The table lists this clonotype with a few counts. This chain links TRBV3-1 with TRBJ2-5; TRBD2 aligns across 8 bases. Germline V gene sequence: CDR1 LGHDT, CDR2 YNNKEL (reference sequence). Trimming took 3 bases from V and 2 from J; bases not matched to a gene: 5. CDR3 length equals 15 residues. The DNA of the CDR3 is TGTGCCAGCAGCCAGGGCGGGAGGCCTCAAGAGACCCAGTACTTC. Protein product: CASSQGGRPQETQYF.

The chain uses TRBV2 and TRBJ2-5, with a weak D call TRBD2 (5 bases). V lost 2 bases, J lost 4 bases, and 11 bases lay in between. CDR3 size: 14 residues. In germline, CDR1 is SNHLY, CDR2 FYNNEI. CDR3: CASSEMASSETQYF. The CDR3 DNA reads TGTGCCAGCAGTGAAATGGCTAGCTCAGAGACCCAGTACTTC.

This clonotype appeared many times. The chain recombines TRBV11-2 with TRBJ2-3, with D possibly being TRBD2 (5 bases). The V end was cut by 0 bases, the J end by 6 bases, with 10 bases between. The CDR3 totals 14 residues. The germline V gene has CDR1 SGHAT and CDR2 FQNNGV. The CDR3 sequence is CASSLDRGRDTQYF. CDR3 nucleotide sequence: TGTGCCAGCAGCTTAGATCGAGGGCGTGATACGCAGTATTTT.

This clonotype has at least ten counts. The chain has TRBV3-1 and TRBJ2-3; the D gene is possibly TRBD1 (5 bases). The V end was cut by 2 bases, the J end by 2 bases, with 14 bases between. Per the germline V gene, CDR1 is LGHDT and CDR2 is YNNKEL (reference sequence). The CDR3 spans 16 residues. The CDR3 here is CASSQPWGGPTDTQYF. CDR3 bases: TGTGCCAGCAGCCAACCGTGGGGCGGACCCACAGATACGCAGTATTTT.

This rearrangement joins TRBV2 to TRBJ2-3; D gene unclear. The CDR3 has 17 amino acids. V shed 5 bases and J shed 2 bases, with 20 bases lying between them. Germline V lookup: CDR1 SNHLY, CDR2 FYNNEI. CDR3 DNA sequence: TGTGCCAGCAGTCCACCATTGGGCCTAACCGCCACAGATACGCAGTATTTT. Translation: CASSPPLGLTATDTQYF. Supplemented by reference TRBV2 and TRBJ2-3, the full variable domain reads EPEVTQTPSHQVTQMGQEVILRCVPISNHLYFYWYRQILGQKVEFLVSFYNNEISEKSEIFDDQFSVERPDGSNFTLKIRSTKLEDSAMYFCASSPPLGLTATDTQYFGPGTRLTVL.

J is TRBJ2-2 and V is TRBV6-1, with D perhaps matching TRBD2 (7 bases). With 1 base removed from V and 6 bases from J, the gap between germline ends came to 21 bases. CDR3 length: 18 residues. The germline gives CDR1 MNHNS, CDR2 SASEGT. The DNA of the CDR3 is TGTGCCAGCAGTGAAGAAGAGTGGGGGGGCCGGGGATCCGGGGAGCTGTTTTTT. Translation: CASSEEEWGGRGSGELFF.

The sample holds a few counts of this clonotype. The genes are TRBV25-1 and TRBJ2-1; D gene ambiguous. The CDR3 runs to 16 residues. V dropped 3 bases and J dropped 1 base, with 13 bases sitting between them. The germline CDR1 and CDR2 sequences are MGHDK and SYGVNS. The CDR3 nucleotides are TGTGCCAGCAGTGATAGTCGCGGCAATTCCTACAATGAGCAGTTCTTC. This codes for CASSDSRGNSYNEQFF.

This clonotype has more than one count but fewer than ten. J is TRBJ2-1 and V is TRBV20-1; weak D call: TRBD2 (5 bases). The CDR3 extends over 13 amino acids. The V gene lost 7 bases and the J gene lost 0 bases, with 10 bases spanning the gap. CDR1 is DFQATT and CDR2 is SNEGSKA in the germline V gene (reference sequence). The CDR3 loop reads CSERTGSYNEQFF. Here the CDR3 DNA reads TGCAGTGAGCGGACCGGCTCCTACAATGAGCAGTTCTTC.

This clonotype has at least ten counts. The chain couples TRBV7-2 to TRBJ2-5; D could derive from TRBD1 or TRBD2 (5 bases each). V was clipped by 1 base and J by 5 bases, with 11 bases between them. Germline CDR1 reads SGHTA; CDR2 reads FQGNSA. CDR3 length equals 14 residues. CDR3 DNA: TGTGCCAGCAGCTTAGACGGCAGGGAGGAGACCCAGTACTTC. Its protein is CASSLDGREETQYF. The complete variable domain, with remaining parts taken from reference TRBV7-2 and TRBJ2-5, reads GAGVSQSPSNKVTEKGKDVELRCDPISGHTALYWYRQSLGQGLEFLIYFQGNSAPDKSGLPSDRFSAERTGGSVSTLTIQRTQQEDSAVYLCASSLDGREETQYFGPGTRLLVL.